This T cell receptor (beta chain) came from a study of regulatory T cells in long-lasting Graves disease. This clonotype was detected only a few times. As for time point: persistent/refractory GD, antithyroid drugs over 5 years with positive TRAb. RNA isolated from PBMCs was used to make the TCR library. iRepertoire HTBI primers and Arm-PCR of CDR3 regions built TCR beta libraries. MiXCR was run by TCRdb on the multiplex PCR reads, yielding one entry per CDR3 protein. The sample holds approximately 380,000 distinct CDR3 sequences; less than 25% are singletons and the top ten take roughly 20%. Material: peripheral blood mononuclear cells (PBMCs), obtained when the disease was refractory, from a patient treated with antithyroid drugs. The clonotype originates from a female donor with Graves disease.

CDR3 protein: CASSYVPTGELFF. The CDR3 nucleotides are TGTGCCAGCAGTTACGTCCCGACCGGGGAGCTGTTTTTT. The chain carries TRBV6-2 or TRBV6-3 and TRBJ2-2; D gene ambiguous. Trimming removed 2 bases at V and 5 bases at J, with 6 bases between. The CDR3 consists of 13 residues. Germline values: CDR1 MNHEY, CDR2 SVGEGT.